Described below is a single T cell receptor beta chain sequence and its context. Its cognate antigen is unknown. Profiling relied on immunoSEQ multiplex PCR, and the TCRdb table lists in-frame clones only, not all of them. The sample shows about 160,000 clones, 80% to 90% of them seen only once. The data derive from a study of cytomegalovirus exposure and HLA in healthy donors. CDR1 and CDR2 (germline): MNHEY, SMNVEV (reference sequence). V was pared by 5 bases and J by 4 bases, with 14 bases between. The CDR3 is made up of 14 amino acids. Study-wide findings and caveats: The study listed some 160 cytomegalovirus-associated TCR beta chains.

Material for sequencing was PBMCs. The TCR sequence derives from a woman aged 25-40 years in good health and CMV-seronegative. The rearrangement joins TRBV27 to TRBJ1-1, with no clear D. The chain's CDR3 is CASSPQDRITEAFF. The CDR3 DNA reads TGTGCCAGCAGTCCCCAGGATCGCATCACTGAAGCTTTCTTT.